The source of this T cell receptor beta chain is a study of early T cells in non-severe SARS-CoV-2 infection. In the study overall: Sequencing targeted bulk RNA from unsorted whole blood, leaving chains unpaired. Points from the study as a whole: VDJdb matching, biased toward anti-spike CD8 responses, missed private and CD4 specificities.

This clonotype has just a few counts. Its target is unknown. Individual cDNA molecules received unique molecular identifiers. TCRdb fed the 5' RACE reads into MiXCR, producing one record per CDR3 protein. The sample yields around 53,000 distinct CDR3 sequences, approximately 12% seen once. The TCR originated in an adult who was a healthcare worker with PCR-confirmed SARS-CoV-2 infection or an uninfected control (not recorded which). The specimen sequenced was whole blood.

CDR3 nucleotides: TGTGCCAGCAGCTTAACGCATGGCCAGAGCTCCTACAATGAGCAGTTCTTC. It translates to CASSLTHGQSSYNEQFF. The V call is TRBV7-3, the J call TRBJ2-1; D call uncertain. Germline lookup yields CDR1 SGHTA and CDR2 FQGTGA. This CDR3 has 17 residues. V lost 0 bases, J lost 0 bases, and 12 bases lay in between.